Below are 25 T cell receptor beta chains sequenced from a single sample in a study of T cells in Graves' hyperthyroidism and ophthalmopathy. The investigators amplified TCR beta CDR3 regions from RNA transcripts. HTBI primers drove first-round RT-PCR of the TCR CDR3. MiXCR, applied by TCRdb to the multiplex PCR reads, yields one record per CDR3 protein. The sample consists of some 600,000 distinct CDR3 sequences, approximately 15% of them appearing once. Input material: blood. The receptors originated from a woman in her 30s with Graves' hyperthyroidism that later progressed to Graves' ophthalmopathy.

This clonotype was counted many times. J is TRBJ1-1 and V is TRBV12-5; unclear D gene. Germline CDR1 is LGHNT and CDR2 is FRNRAP. This CDR3 has 14 amino acids. Trimming took 6 bases from V and 1 from J, leaving 12 bases between them. CDR3 amino acids: CASGRVSSNTEAFF. The CDR3 coding sequence is TGTGCTAGTGGACGGGTCTCCTCGAACACTGAAGCTTTCTTT. The whole variable domain, remainder taken from reference TRBV12-5 and TRBJ1-1, is DARVTQTPRHKVTEMGQEVTMRCQPILGHNTVFWYRQTMMQGLELLAYFRNRAPLDDSGMPKDRFSAEMPDATLATLKIQPSEPRDSAVYFCASGRVSSNTEAFFGQGTRLTVV.

This chain connects TRBV7-4 to TRBJ1-4, with unresolved D. Germline V gene sequence: CDR1 SGHVT, CDR2 SQSDAQ. The CDR3 spans 19 residues. Trimming took 5 bases from V and 3 from J, leaving 25 bases between them. This chain's CDR3 is CASSRIRATNEAANEKLFF. The CDR3 nucleotides are TGTGCCAGCAGCCGTATCCGGGCTACCAATGAGGCAGCTAATGAAAAACTGTTTTTT.

This clonotype was seen more than once but under ten times. The chain has TRBV28 and TRBJ2-1; D might be TRBD2 (6 bases). The CDR3 has 15 amino acids. Germline V lookup: CDR1 MDHEN, CDR2 SYDVKM. V lost 4 bases and J 8 bases, leaving 18 bases between the germline ends. The DNA of the CDR3 is TGTGCCAGCAGTTCCGTAGTGGGAGGCGTCCATGAGCAGTTCTTC. This sequence encodes CASSSVVGGVHEQFF.

This clonotype was counted many times. The V and J genes are TRBV6-1 and TRBJ2-7; D is undetermined. The CDR3 is made up of 13 amino acids. Between the trimmed V and J ends, which lost 6 bases and 5 bases, there was a span of 14 bases. Per the germline V gene, CDR1 is MNHNS and CDR2 is SASEGT. The CDR3 DNA reads as TGTGCCAGCAGGGAGTGGGTTCAGGACGAGCAGTACTTC. Translating it yields CASREWVQDEQYF.

This clonotype was detected many times. The chain combines TRBV6-1 with TRBJ2-4; no clear D gene. Trimming shortened V by 5 bases and J by 0 bases, and 14 bases separated the two germline ends. Germline loops: CDR1 MNHNS, CDR2 SASEGT. CDR3 size: 16 residues. DNA of the CDR3: TGTGCCAGCAGTTTTAAGAGCCCTATAGCCAAAAACATTCAGTACTTC. Protein: CASSFKSPIAKNIQYF.

This clonotype showed up many times. The J gene is TRBJ2-7, the V gene TRBV20-1, with 7 bases matching TRBD2. CDR3 length: 16 residues. Germline trimming cut 0 bases from V and 0 bases from J; bases unmatched to any gene: 8. Germline loops: CDR1 DFQATT, CDR2 SNEGSKA (reference sequence). The CDR3 region is CSARDVVGGSSYEQYF. CDR3 in DNA: TGCAGTGCTAGAGATGTAGTGGGAGGGAGCTCCTACGAGCAGTACTTC.

The V and J genes are TRBV24-1 and TRBJ2-1, with 7 nucleotides matching TRBD2. V dropped 1 base and J dropped 9; count of bases not matched to a gene: 17. This CDR3 has 18 amino acids. The germline V gene has CDR1 KGHDR and CDR2 SFDVKD. DNA of the CDR3: TGTGCCACCAGTGATTTATCCGGACTAGGTGGGAGAGCGGGTGAGCAGTTCTTC. Residues: CATSDLSGLGGRAGEQFF.

This clonotype has ten or more counts. The chain joins TRBV7-8 to TRBJ2-7, with no clear D. V lost 6 bases, J lost 3 bases, and 9 bases lay in between. Germline-derived CDR1 and CDR2 are SGHVS and FQNEAQ. There are 12 residues in the CDR3. The CDR3 reads CASSPGHYEQYF. The CDR3 DNA sequence: TGTGCCAGCAGTCCGGGTCACTACGAGCAGTACTTC.

This clonotype was detected only a few times. A read error is possible here, since a much larger clone lies one base away. The CDR3 spells CASSPGAEGYEQYF. In DNA form, the CDR3 reads TGTGCCAGCAGTCCTGGGGCGGAGGGCTACGAGCAGTACTTC. This chain uses TRBV12-3 or TRBV12-4 with TRBJ2-7; tentatively, D is TRBD2 (6 bases). V lost 5 bases and J 3 bases, leaving 14 bases between the germline ends. CDR3 size: 14 residues.

This clonotype was observed many times. The gene calls are TRBV28 and TRBJ2-1; D might be TRBD2 (5 bases). Trimming removed 6 bases from V and 6 bases from J, with 21 bases in between. Germline V lookup: CDR1 MDHEN, CDR2 SYDVKM. This CDR3 region has 16 residues. The CDR3 DNA reads TGTGCCAGCAGCCGCCGGTTAGCAATTCGGGGCAATGAGCAGTTCTTC. Protein product: CASSRRLAIRGNEQFF.

This clonotype was seen repeatedly, ten times or more. The V call is TRBV6-1, the J call TRBJ2-1; TRBD2 matches at 12 bases. The CDR3 is made up of 16 amino acids. Germline V gene sequence: CDR1 MNHNS, CDR2 SASEGT. Trimming removed 6 bases from V and 7 bases from J; junction bases left unmatched: 10. The DNA for the CDR3 is TGTGCCAGCAGAACGAAAGATGGGACTAGCGGGAATGAGCAGTTCTTC. It encodes CASRTKDGTSGNEQFF.

Only a few counts were recorded for this clonotype. At one boundary the junction diverges from the germline segment, which might be a read error. CDR3 bases: TGCAGTGCGCGGAGTGGGGGTAGGGGCCCAAATCGGCCCCAGCATTTT. Its translation is CSARSGGRGPNRPQHF. The chain combines TRBV20-1 with TRBJ1-5, with D tentatively TRBD1 (5 bases). CDR3 size: 16 residues. CDR1 and CDR2 (germline): DFQATT, SNEGSKA (reference sequence).

The J gene is TRBJ2-3, the V gene TRBV19; 9 bases align to TRBD1. The CDR3 consists of 15 residues. The J segment lost 2 bases and the V segment lost 8 bases, leaving 8 bases of the junction unmatched. Looked up from germline, CDR1 is LNHDA and CDR2 is SQIVND (reference sequence). In nucleotides, the CDR3 is TGTGCCAGTGCCGCCGGGACAGGGTTCACAGATACGCAGTATTTT. It specifies CASAAGTGFTDTQYF.

About this clonotype itself: A read error may be the cause here, since a much bigger clone is one base away. V gene TRBV6-5 combines with J gene TRBJ2-2; TRBD1 matches at 10 bases. Trimming removed 2 bases from V and 5 bases from J; junction bases left unmatched: 5. The CDR3 consists of 16 residues. Looked up from germline, CDR1 is MNHEY and CDR2 is SVGAGI. The CDR3 nucleotides are TGTGCCAGCAGTTACGGGAGGGGACAGGGGACCGGGGAGCTGTTTTTT. It encodes CASSYGRGQGTGELFF.

This clonotype has a count of ten or more. The chain is built from TRBV12-3 or TRBV12-4 and TRBJ2-7, with 7 bases lining up with TRBD1. This CDR3 spans 14 amino acids. V shed 5 bases, J shed 10 bases, and the junction held 14 bases outside the gene matches. The CDR3, as DNA: TGTGCCAGCAGTCACCCCGTAGAGGGGGCAATACAGTACTTC. Its translation is CASSHPVEGAIQYF.

This clonotype was seen repeatedly, ten times or more. CDR3 DNA: TGTGCCAGCAGTTTATTCGGTCCCCAGGGATACACCTTC. It codes for CASSLFGPQGYTF. The chain links TRBV28 to TRBJ1-2; a weak D match, TRBD1 (5 bases). Deletions cut 1 base from V and 11 bases from J, with 14 bases between. CDR1 and CDR2 (germline): MDHEN, SYDVKM. This CDR3 has 13 residues.

The chain has TRBV29-1 and TRBJ1-1, with D perhaps matching TRBD1 (5 bases). Trimming left V 2 bases short and J 5 bases short, with 9 bases between. The CDR3 extends over 12 amino acids. The germline V gene has CDR1 SQVTM and CDR2 ANQGSEA. As DNA, the CDR3 is TGCAGCGTTGAAAGGGGAGGGACTGAAGCTTTCTTT. This codes for CSVERGGTEAFF.

In this sample, this clonotype turned up many times. The V gene is TRBV7-9, the J gene TRBJ1-1; TRBD1 is a possible D gene (6 bases). V lost 5 bases and J lost 3, with 19 bases in between. The germline V gene encodes CDR1 SEHNR and CDR2 FQNEAQ (reference sequence). CDR3 length: 16 residues. The CDR3 loop is CASSLGAHAGDTEAFF. The CDR3 region has the DNA TGTGCCAGCAGCCTGGGGGCCCATGCCGGGGACACTGAAGCTTTCTTT.

Only a few counts were recorded for this clonotype. This chain joins TRBV19 and TRBJ2-4; possibly TRBD1 or TRBD2 for D (6 bases each). The CDR3 extends over 16 amino acids. The germline V and J ends were trimmed by 6 bases and 8 bases, with 23 bases remaining between them. CDR1 is LNHDA, CDR2 SQIVND, per germline (reference sequence). In DNA form, the CDR3 reads TGTGCCAGTAGCCCCCTCAGATTGGGGGGCGCCGACATTCAGTACTTC. It yields the protein CASSPLRLGGADIQYF.

As for this clonotype: A much more abundant neighbour one base away suggests this may be a read error. The CDR3 does not close with the conserved phenylalanine or tryptophan, likely indicating a read error. J is TRBJ2-3 and V is TRBV18, with D perhaps matching TRBD2 (5 bases). The germline CDR1 and CDR2 sequences are KGHSH and LQKENI. V was pared by 3 bases and J by 2 bases, with 15 bases between. This CDR3 spans 16 amino acids. CDR3 sequence reads: CASSPPLGIITDTQYL. CDR3 in DNA: TGTGCCAGCTCACCGCCGCTCGGGATTATCACAGATACGCAGTATCTT.

This clonotype was observed a handful of times. The chain employs TRBV6-2 or TRBV6-3 and TRBJ2-2; D might be TRBD2 (6 bases). Deletions cut 1 base from V and 0 bases from J, with 6 bases between. The length of the CDR3 is 15 residues. Per germline, CDR1 MNHEY and CDR2 SVGEGT. The CDR3 bases are TGTGCCAGCAGTTACTGGACTACGAACACCGGGGAGCTGTTTTTT. It is translated as CASSYWTTNTGELFF.

Details on this clonotype: This sequence may be a read error, since a much larger clone differs from it by one base. The rearrangement joins TRBV11-3 to TRBJ1-1; D perhaps matches TRBD1 (5 bases). The germline V gene has CDR1 SGHNT and CDR2 YENEEA. The CDR3 is 14 amino acids. CDR3 bases: TGTGTCAGCAGCTCTGATCCGGGGGATACTGAAGCTTTCTTT. Encoded protein: CVSSSDPGDTEAFF.

This clonotype was detected many times. The V and J genes are TRBV28 and TRBJ2-5, with 8 nucleotides matching TRBD2. This CDR3 comprises 15 residues. The V gene end was trimmed by 2 bases and the J gene end by 1 base; junction bases not matched to a gene: 3. The germline V gene has CDR1 MDHEN and CDR2 SYDVKM. The CDR3 DNA reads as TGTGCCAGCAGTTTAGTGCGGGAGGTCCAAGAGACCCAGTACTTC. It encodes CASSLVREVQETQYF.

This clonotype was observed many times. The chain employs TRBV20-1 and TRBJ2-1; the D is unclear. V gave up 3 bases and J gave up 7 bases, with 7 bases separating them. CDR1 is DFQATT and CDR2 is SNEGSKA in the germline V gene (reference sequence). CDR3 size: 11 residues. In DNA form, the CDR3 reads TGCAGTGCTAGGGGCAGGAATGAGCAGTTCTTC. This codes for CSARGRNEQFF.

This clonotype was seen ten or more times. V usage is TRBV19 and J usage is TRBJ1-1; the D gene is possibly TRBD1 (5 bases). The CDR3 spans 15 residues. CDR1 LNHDA and CDR2 SQIVND come from the germline V gene (reference sequence). Deletions cut 5 bases from V and 7 bases from J, with 20 bases between. In DNA form, the CDR3 reads TGTGCCAGTAGTCCGAGGCAGGGTGCCGACAGTGAAGCTTTCTTT. Translated, it gives CASSPRQGADSEAFF. Full variable domain (rest looked up from reference TRBV19 and TRBJ1-1): DGGITQSPKYLFRKEGQNVTLSCEQNLNHDAMYWYRQDPGQGLRLIYYSQIVNDFQKGDIAEGYSVSREKKESFPLTVTSAQKNPTAFYLCASSPRQGADSEAFFGQGTRLTVV.